This T cell receptor beta chain was sequenced for a study of cytotoxic CD8 clonotypes in ibrutinib-treated CLL. The repertoire was sequenced with immunoSEQ multiplex PCR; TCRdb's copy has only in-frame clones and lacks some. The sample includes approximately 100,000 clones, approximately 58% of them seen just once. The CDR3 runs 14 residues. In germline, CDR1 is MDHEN, CDR2 SYDVKM. The V end lost 7 bases, the J end lost 4 bases, and 14 bases lay between the germline ends. The specimen was PBMCs, collected after 24 months of ibrutinib treatment. This receptor was obtained from a human donor with chronic lymphocytic leukemia. The chain has TRBV28 and TRBJ1-3; D gene uncertain. In DNA, the CDR3 is TGTGCCAGCACTCCCAGCTATCCCGGAAACACCATATATTTT. Translated: CASTPSYPGNTIYF. The full variable domain, rest sourced from reference TRBV28 and TRBJ1-3, is DVKVTQSSRYLVKRTGEKVFLECVQDMDHENMFWYRQDPGLGLRLIYFSYDVKMKEKGDIPEGYSVSREKKERFSLILESASTNQTSMYLCASTPSYPGNTIYFGEGSWLTVV.